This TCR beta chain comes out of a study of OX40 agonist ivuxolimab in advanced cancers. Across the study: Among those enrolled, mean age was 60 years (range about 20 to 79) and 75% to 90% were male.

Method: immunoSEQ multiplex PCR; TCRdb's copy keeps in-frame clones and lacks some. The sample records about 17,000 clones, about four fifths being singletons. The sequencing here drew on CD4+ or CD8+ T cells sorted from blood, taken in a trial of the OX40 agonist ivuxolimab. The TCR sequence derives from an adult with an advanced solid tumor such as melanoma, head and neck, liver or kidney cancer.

CDR3 bases: TGCGCCAGCAGCCAAGAACCCAGCGGACCTAACTACGAGCAGTACTTC. Its protein product is CASSQEPSGPNYEQYF. The chain recombines TRBV4-1 with TRBJ2-7, with D perhaps TRBD2 (5 bases). V was shortened by 0 bases and J by 3 bases, with 15 bases between the two germline ends. Per germline, CDR1 MGHRA and CDR2 YSYEKL. CDR3 length: 16 residues.